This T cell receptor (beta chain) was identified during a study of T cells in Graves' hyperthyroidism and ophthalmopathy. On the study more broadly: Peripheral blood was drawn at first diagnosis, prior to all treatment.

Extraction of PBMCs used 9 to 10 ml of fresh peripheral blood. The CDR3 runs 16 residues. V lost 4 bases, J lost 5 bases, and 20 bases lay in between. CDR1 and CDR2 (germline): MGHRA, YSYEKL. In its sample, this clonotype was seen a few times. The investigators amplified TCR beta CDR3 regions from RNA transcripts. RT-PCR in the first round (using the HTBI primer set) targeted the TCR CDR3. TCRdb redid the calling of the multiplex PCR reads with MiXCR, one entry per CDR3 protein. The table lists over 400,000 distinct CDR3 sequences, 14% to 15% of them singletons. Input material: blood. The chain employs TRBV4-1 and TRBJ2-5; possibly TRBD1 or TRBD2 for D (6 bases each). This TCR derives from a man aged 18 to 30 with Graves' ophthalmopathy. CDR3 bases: TGCGCCAGCAGCCGGGTGTTGGGGGGCGCGTGGGAGACCCAGTACTTC. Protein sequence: CASSRVLGGAWETQYF.